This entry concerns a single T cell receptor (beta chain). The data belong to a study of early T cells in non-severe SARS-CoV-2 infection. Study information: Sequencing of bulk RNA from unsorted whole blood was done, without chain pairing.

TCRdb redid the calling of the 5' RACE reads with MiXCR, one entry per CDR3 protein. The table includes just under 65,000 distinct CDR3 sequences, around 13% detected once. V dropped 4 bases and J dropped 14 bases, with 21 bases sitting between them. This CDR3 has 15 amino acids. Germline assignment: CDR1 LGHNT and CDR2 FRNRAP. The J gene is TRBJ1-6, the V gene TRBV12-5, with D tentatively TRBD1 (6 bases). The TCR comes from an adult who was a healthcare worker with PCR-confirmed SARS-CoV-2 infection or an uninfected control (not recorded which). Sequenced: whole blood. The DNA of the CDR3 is TGTGCTAGTGGTTCCCTATCCCTCAGGGGAAAGGCCCTCCACTTT. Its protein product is CASGSLSLRGKALHF.